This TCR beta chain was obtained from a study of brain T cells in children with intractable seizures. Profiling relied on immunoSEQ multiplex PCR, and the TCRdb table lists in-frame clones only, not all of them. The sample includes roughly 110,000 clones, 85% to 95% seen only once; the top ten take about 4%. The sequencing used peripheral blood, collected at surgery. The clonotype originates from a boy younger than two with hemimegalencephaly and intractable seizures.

The CDR3 bases are TGTGCCAGCAGCTCGTCATGGGGACAGTCCGAGCAGTACTTC. Translating it yields CASSSSWGQSEQYF. This sequence joins TRBV28 and TRBJ2-7; 7 nucleotides agree with TRBD1. The CDR3 sequence is 14 residues long. Looked up from germline, CDR1 is MDHEN and CDR2 is SYDVKM. Trimming took 6 bases from V and 6 from J; bases not matched to a gene: 11.